The T cell receptor beta chain under discussion was sequenced for a study of T cell responses to AZD1222 COVID-19 vaccine. Study outcomes and limitations: Clonal diversity was possibly underestimated, and white British individuals and females predominated among donors. Targeting of unmutated variant regions was reportedly seen in nearly half of spike-specific TCRs. Dominant CD4 TCR responses targeted spike regions 160-218 and 743-854. Without day 14 samples, only post-peak T cell repertoires were studied.

With respect to this clone: Its antigen is unknown.

Profiled with immunoSEQ multiplex PCR; TCRdb holds only in-frame clones, not every one. The repertoire holds around 150,000 clones, just over 90% seen once, with 4.4% in the top ten. The CDR3 extends over 13 amino acids. Germline values: CDR1 MNHEY, CDR2 SMNVEV (reference sequence). Germline trimming cut 5 bases from V and 3 bases from J; bases unmatched to any gene: 3. Here the sequenced sample was peripheral blood, taken on day 0 of MenACWY control vaccination. The rearrangement joins TRBV27 to TRBJ1-2; 7 positions match TRBD1. This TCR came from an adult in good health. CDR3 region: CASSQTGDYGYTF. DNA of the CDR3: TGTGCCAGCAGTCAAACAGGGGACTATGGCTACACCTTC.